The present TCR beta chain was sequenced within a study of blood T cell repertoires in COVID-19 (dated by TCRdb to about 2020). Study-wide context: The collaborator samples originated in the United States, Italy and Spain and spanned the acute and convalescent phases of COVID-19. The material from the prospective study consisted of cDNA or gDNA derived from T cells, B-cell-depleted T cells, or PBMCs. Deeply sampled blood TCRbeta repertoires from subjects exposed to, actively infected with, or recovered from COVID-19 were included in the dataset. The repertoires were released in a freely available public database intended as a resource for research on the immune response to SARS-CoV-2. The samples were drawn from two sources: the first 160 participants of the ongoing ImmuneRACE study, and 1,000 to 1,500 subjects contributed by 6 global collaborators. A de-identified subject ID, COVID-19 status, age in years and sex were almost always included in the sample metadata. Where available, HLA class I and class II types were taken from metadata supplied by the sample provider and were not determined by assay-based typing.

Summary of the overall study and its limitations: The amount of clinical and demographic metadata varied by source and participant and was provided uncurated.

The immunoSEQ Assay, a bias-controlled multiplex PCR, was used to amplify TCRbeta CDR3 regions from genomic DNA. The paper's data handling went like this. The number of nucleated cells in each sample was estimated by amplification of reference gene primers within the assay. Sequence reads were collapsed and filtered to measure the absolute abundance of every unique TCRbeta CDR3 rearrangement. For each sample, productive Simpson clonality was calculated as the square root of Simpson's diversity index over productive rearrangements. In TCRdb, the immuneACCESS table is reduced to in-frame sequences with V and J assigned. These tables do not hold every clone; where another copy was compared, an unresolved V gene accounts for under half, and the others remain unexplained. V, J and clone size are those of that table, while D and trimming were read from the DNA. In all, the sample holds fewer than 250,000 clones, and around 86% of those were seen once. 3.8% of the sample rests with the top ten.

The CDR3 measures 14 amino acids from cysteine to phenylalanine. Of the read, only the CDR3 DNA is kept; its 42 bases are in frame from base 1. CDR1 is given as SNHLY and CDR2 as FYNNEI, both from the germline V gene. Between the V and J ends, shortened by 4 bases and 1 base respectively, the junction contains 10 bases. Of note for this clone: Its antigen remains undetermined. One base away there is no much larger clone; base qualities are not given.

In the prospective study, participants were about 18 to 89 years old, resided in about two dozen geographic areas of the United States, and were enrolled through a virtual design. In the prospective study, cohorts were assigned on the basis of participant-reported clinical history obtained from a screening survey and a study questionnaire. Each participant in the prospective study had whole blood, serum and a nasopharyngeal or oropharyngeal swab collected by mobile phlebotomists. Additional blood draws and questionnaires over an approximately 2-month period could optionally be provided by prospective study participants. Blood samples from the prospective study were shipped frozen or at room temperature prior to DNA extraction.

Sequences were obtained from PBMCs or T cells enriched from blood (not recorded which). The chain was built from TRBV2 and TRBJ2-5; possibly the D gene is TRBD1, per 5 matching bases. This TCR was recovered from a woman in her thirties or forties with acute COVID-19. The DNA sequence follows: TGTGCCAGCAGTGTCACAGGTTTCCAAGAGACCCAGTACTTC. Protein translation: CASSVTGFQETQYF.